This paragraph reports one TCR beta chain. These data come from a study of blood T cell repertoires in COVID-19. About the research overall: Samples taken during acute and convalescent COVID-19 were collected in the United States, Italy and Spain. The cDNA or gDNA used as material had been derived from T cells, B-cell-depleted T cells, or PBMCs.

V shed 6 bases and J shed 5 bases, with 7 bases lying between them. Germline lookup yields CDR1 SGHAT and CDR2 FQNNGV. The CDR3 is made up of 11 amino acids. Data came from immunoSEQ multiplex PCR; TCRdb stores just in-frame clones and leaves some out. The top ten clones hold about 6.9% of a sample with 150,000 to 250,000 clones, 70% to 85% of them seen once. The chain has TRBV11-2 and TRBJ2-5; no reliable D call. This clonotype was obtained from a human donor with acute or convalescent COVID-19. The donor label of this sample is uncertain. Sequenced sample: peripheral blood. The CDR3 loop reads CASRVGETQYF. DNA for the CDR3: TGTGCCAGCAGAGTCGGGGAGACCCAGTACTTC.